Sequencing of this TCR beta chain was carried out in a study of CD8 T cells in ankylosing spondylitis. Whole-study findings and limits: Significant enrichment of disease-linked clones was reportedly seen in matched ankylosing spondylitis synovial fluid. Some motif variants had been reported before (in reactive arthritis synovial fluid and blood). Disease-linked clones were CD8+ and relatively rare in peripheral blood. A motif of eight highly homologous TCR beta variants was seen as apparently characteristic of ankylosing spondylitis blood.

The TCR beta libraries were generated through quantitative 5'-RACE incorporating molecular barcodes. TCRdb reprocessed the 5' RACE reads with MiXCR, giving one entry per CDR3 protein. Here the sample spans some 800,000 distinct CDR3 sequences, 12% being singletons. Remarks on this clonotype: The antigen is undetermined.

The sequence was collected from a male donor with ankylosing spondylitis. Specimen: blood, either unsorted or a sorted T cell fraction (not recorded which).

Here the CDR3 DNA reads TGCGCCAGCAGCGCCGAGGGGTGGGAGACTAATGAAAAACTGTTTTTT. Encoded protein: CASSAEGWETNEKLFF. The chain employs TRBV5-1 and TRBJ1-4; TRBD1 might be the D (5 bases). The germline CDR1 and CDR2 sequences are SGHRS and YFSETQ. The ends were cut back, 4 bases at V and 2 bases at J, with 15 bases in the middle. The CDR3 has 16 residues.